The clone carrying this TCR beta chain was seen at least ten times. What it binds is not known. The data derive from a study of T cell repertoires in cytomegalovirus infection. Study details: Through public TCR beta signatures, both CMV infection and matching HLA type were indicated. Points from the study as a whole: In two of eight donors, the top clonotype was HLA-C-restricted CMV-specific. Summed frequency of public TCR beta families distinguished CMV carriers with the relevant HLA.

The CDR3 has 14 amino acids. CDR1 SGHTA and CDR2 FQGNSA come from the germline V gene. V shed 5 bases, J shed 7 bases, and the junction held 7 bases outside the gene matches. TCRdb reprocessed the reads with MiXCR, giving one entry per CDR3 protein. The profile covers approximately 190,000 distinct CDR3 sequences, with approximately 9.7% appearing a single time and about 4.6% taken by the ten largest. The sequencing sample was made of PBMCs. The chain links TRBV7-2 to TRBJ1-4; 7 bases match TRBD1. This TCR derives from a human donor in good health (CMV status not recorded). Some clones in this sample may be carry-over from other donors' samples. The CDR3 here is CASSLTGLGEKLFF. As DNA, the CDR3 is TGTGCCAGCAGCCTGACAGGGTTGGGTGAAAAACTGTTTTTT.